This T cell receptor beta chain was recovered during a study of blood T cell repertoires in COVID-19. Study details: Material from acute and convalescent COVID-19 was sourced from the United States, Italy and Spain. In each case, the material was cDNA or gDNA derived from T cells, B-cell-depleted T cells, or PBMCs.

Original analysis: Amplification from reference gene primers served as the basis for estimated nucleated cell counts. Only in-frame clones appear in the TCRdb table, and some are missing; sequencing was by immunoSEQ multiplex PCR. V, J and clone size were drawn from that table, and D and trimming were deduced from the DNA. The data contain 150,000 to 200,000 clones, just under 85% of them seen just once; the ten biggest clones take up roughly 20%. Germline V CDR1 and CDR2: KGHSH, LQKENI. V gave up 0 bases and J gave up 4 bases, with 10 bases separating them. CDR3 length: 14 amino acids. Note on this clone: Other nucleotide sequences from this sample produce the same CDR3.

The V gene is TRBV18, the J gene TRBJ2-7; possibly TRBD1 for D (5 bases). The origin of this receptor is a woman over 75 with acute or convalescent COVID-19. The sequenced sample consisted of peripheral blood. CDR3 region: CASSPPGQGYEQYF. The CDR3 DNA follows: TGTGCCAGCTCACCACCGGGGCAGGGTTACGAGCAGTACTTC. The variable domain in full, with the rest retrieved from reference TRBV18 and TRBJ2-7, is NAGVMQNPRHLVRRRGQEARLRCSPMKGHSHVYWYRQLPEEGLKFMVYLQKENIIDESGMPKERFSAEFPKEGPSILRIQQVVRGDSAAYFCASSPPGQGYEQYFGPGTRLTVT.